These 30 T cell receptor beta chains were sequenced from one sample in a study of T cells in Graves' hyperthyroidism and ophthalmopathy. Researchers took RNA transcripts and amplified the TCR beta CDR3 regions from them. In the first-round RT-PCR of the TCR CDR3, the HTBI primer set was used. TCRdb analysed the multiplex PCR reads with MiXCR anew, one entry per CDR3 protein. The data hold roughly 240,000 distinct CDR3 sequences, with approximately 25% observed a single time. The material sequenced was blood. The source is a woman between 40 and 50 years old with Graves' ophthalmopathy.

Ten or more counts support this clonotype. This chain joins TRBV19 and TRBJ1-2; no clear D. The CDR3 is made up of 13 amino acids. Per the germline V gene, CDR1 is LNHDA and CDR2 is SQIVND (reference sequence). V lost 3 bases, J lost 3 bases, and 8 bases lay in between. DNA for the CDR3: TGTGCCAGTAGTATTGGACGATACTATGGCTACACCTTC. Translating gives CASSIGRYYGYTF. The variable domain in full, completed from reference TRBV19 and TRBJ1-2, reads DGGITQSPKYLFRKEGQNVTLSCEQNLNHDAMYWYRQDPGQGLRLIYYSQIVNDFQKGDIAEGYSVSREKKESFPLTVTSAQKNPTAFYLCASSIGRYYGYTFGSGTRLTVV.

This clonotype was counted at least ten times. The V and J genes are TRBV4-1 and TRBJ2-2, with 10 bases matching TRBD2. From germline, CDR1 is MGHRA and CDR2 YSYEKL. The V gene end was trimmed by 1 base and the J gene end by 4 bases; junction bases not matched to a gene: 6. CDR3 length: 17 residues. As DNA, the CDR3 is TGCGCCAGCAGCCAAGCCCGGCTAGCGGGAGTCACCGGGGAGCTGTTTTTT. It codes for CASSQARLAGVTGELFF.

A few counts support this clonotype. The chain joins TRBV6-5 to TRBJ2-7; the D is unclear. Germline assignment: CDR1 MNHEY and CDR2 SVGAGI. The CDR3 is 14 amino acids. Between the trimmed V and J ends, which lost 2 bases and 0 bases, there was a span of 8 bases. CDR3: CASSYGPFSYEQYF. As DNA, the CDR3 is TGTGCCAGCAGTTACGGGCCTTTCTCCTACGAGCAGTACTTC.

This clonotype has at least ten counts. The V call is TRBV20-1, the J call TRBJ2-7; tentatively, D is TRBD1 (5 bases). Germline V gene data show CDR1 as DFQATT and CDR2 as SNEGSKA (reference sequence). The CDR3 sequence is 15 residues long. The ends were cut back, 4 bases at V and 2 bases at J, with 18 bases in the middle. CDR3 loop: CSATDTGLTTYEQYF. Written as DNA, the CDR3 is TGCAGTGCTACGGACACCGGGCTGACGACCTACGAGCAGTACTTC.

This clonotype was recorded many times. The chain combines TRBV24-1 with TRBJ2-2, with a weak D call TRBD2 (5 bases). The V and J ends lost 7 bases and 0 bases respectively, with 8 bases between them. This CDR3 spans 14 amino acids. The germline V gene has CDR1 KGHDR and CDR2 SFDVKD. In DNA form, the CDR3 reads TGTGCCACCAGGCCCGGGACGAACACCGGGGAGCTGTTTTTT. It translates to CATRPGTNTGELFF.

This clonotype was seen more than once but under ten times. The J gene is TRBJ2-5, the V gene TRBV5-5; D possibly corresponds to TRBD2 (6 bases). The V gene lost 4 bases and the J gene lost 5 bases, with 24 bases spanning the gap. Per the germline V gene, CDR1 is SGHKS and CDR2 is YYEKEE (reference sequence). The CDR3 is 17 amino acids. This chain's CDR3 is CASSLPRLAGGTETQYF. The CDR3 nucleotides are TGTGCCAGCAGCCTCCCTCGTCTGGCAGGCGGGACGGAGACCCAGTACTTC.

There are many counts of this clonotype. The chain combines TRBV30 with TRBJ2-7, with a weak D call TRBD2 (5 bases). CDR1 is GTSNPN and CDR2 is SVGIG in the germline V gene (reference sequence). The CDR3 loop spans 12 amino acids. Trimming left V 1 base short and J 5 bases short, with 9 bases between. This chain's CDR3 is CAWSDWGDEQYF. CDR3 DNA: TGTGCCTGGAGTGATTGGGGAGACGAGCAGTACTTC.

There are many counts of this clonotype. The chain joins TRBV12-3 or TRBV12-4 to TRBJ2-5; D gene ambiguous. The CDR3 runs 13 residues. Trimming removed 3 bases from V and 2 bases from J, with 7 bases in between. CDR3 nucleotide sequence: TGTGCCAGCAGTTTGACTTTTCAAGAGACCCAGTACTTC. It encodes CASSLTFQETQYF.

A few counts support this clonotype. The chain uses TRBV6-1 and TRBJ1-5; D not resolved. This CDR3 has 10 amino acids. The germline CDR1 and CDR2 sequences are MNHNS and SASEGT. Trimming removed 4 bases at V and 6 bases at J, with 1 base between. CDR3 nucleotide sequence: TGTGCCAGCAGTGTTCAGCCCCAGCATTTT. The encoded protein is CASSVQPQHF.

The genes are TRBV6-2 or TRBV6-3 and TRBJ2-5; D call uncertain. Germline V gene lookup returns CDR1 MNHEY and CDR2 SVGEGT. The CDR3 spans 12 residues. V lost 0 bases and J 5 bases, leaving 4 bases between the germline ends. The CDR3 nucleotides read TGTGCCAGCAGTTACTCGATGGAGACCCAGTACTTC. Its translation: CASSYSMETQYF.

This clonotype came up many times. The CDR3 loop reads CATSREASGNTGELFF. The CDR3, as DNA: TGTGCCACCAGCAGAGAGGCTAGCGGGAACACCGGGGAGCTGTTTTTT. V and J are TRBV15 and TRBJ2-2, with 7 bases that match TRBD2. CDR1 is LNHNV and CDR2 is YYDKDF in the germline V gene (reference sequence). V was clipped by 0 bases and J by 1 base; unmatched bases: 2. The CDR3 totals 16 residues.

The table lists this clonotype with many counts. A much larger clone differs from this one at a single base, so this may be a read error. V and J are TRBV6-5 and TRBJ2-7; 8 positions match TRBD2. This CDR3 contains 17 residues. Germline V gene lookup returns CDR1 MNHEY and CDR2 SVGAGI. V lost 0 bases to trimming and J lost 5 bases; unmatched junction nucleotides: 12. The CDR3 DNA reads as TGTGCCAGCAGTTACTCGAGTTTCGGGAGGGCCGGGAACGAGCAGTACTTC. Encoded protein: CASSYSSFGRAGNEQYF.

This clonotype was seen at least ten times. The J gene is TRBJ1-3, the V gene TRBV5-1; D not certain. V was pared by 3 bases and J by 4 bases, with 2 bases between. In germline, CDR1 is SGHRS, CDR2 YFSETQ. The CDR3 is 11 amino acids. The CDR3 coding sequence is TGCGCCAGCAGCTCCGGAAACACCATATATTTT. Amino acids: CASSSGNTIYF.

At least ten counts were recorded for this clonotype. V usage is TRBV2 and J usage is TRBJ1-4; the match to TRBD1 covers 11 bases. V trimming: 5 bases; J trimming: 7 bases; junction bases outside the gene matches: 3. CDR3 length: 14 amino acids. From germline, CDR1 is SNHLY and CDR2 FYNNEI. This CDR3 is CASSSDRGREKLFF. CDR3 nucleotide sequence: TGTGCCAGCAGTTCGGACAGGGGGCGTGAAAAACTGTTTTTT.

The V gene is TRBV6-2 or TRBV6-3, the J gene TRBJ2-5, with TRBD2 matching over 11 bases. Germline-derived CDR1 and CDR2 are MNHEY and SVGEGT. Trimming took 0 bases from V and 0 from J; bases not matched to a gene: 6. The CDR3 has 18 residues. The CDR3 loop is CASSYSVGTSGDQETQYF. The CDR3 DNA is TGTGCCAGCAGTTACTCGGTAGGGACTAGCGGTGACCAAGAGACCCAGTACTTC.

This clonotype was picked up many times. The chain uses TRBV3-1 and TRBJ1-1; D remains ambiguous. V gave up 3 bases and J gave up 3 bases, with 2 bases separating them. This CDR3 has 11 residues. Germline V gene sequence: CDR1 LGHDT, CDR2 YNNKEL (reference sequence). The CDR3 DNA sequence: TGTGCCAGCAGCCATTACACTGAAGCTTTCTTT. Encoded protein: CASSHYTEAFF.

This clonotype has at least ten counts. The J gene is TRBJ2-7, the V gene TRBV20-1; TRBD2 aligns across 9 bases. V lost 1 base, J lost 5 bases, and 9 bases stayed unmatched. Germline CDR1 reads DFQATT; CDR2 reads SNEGSKA (reference sequence). This CDR3 region has 15 residues. CDR3 nucleotides: TGCAGTGCTAGAGGCATTGCGGGAGGGCCCCACGAGCAGTACTTC. Its protein is CSARGIAGGPHEQYF.

This clonotype was seen at least ten times. This rearrangement joins TRBV28 to TRBJ1-6; D may be TRBD1 (6 bases). CDR3 length: 12 residues. Germline assignment: CDR1 MDHEN and CDR2 SYDVKM. In nucleotides, the CDR3 is TGTGCTCTACAGGGTGGTAATTCACCCCTCCACTTT. Protein product: CALQGGNSPLHF.

This clonotype was counted many times. V gene TRBV6-2 or TRBV6-3 combines with J gene TRBJ1-1; 7 nucleotides align to TRBD1. V shed 8 bases and J 4 bases; nucleotides not matched to a gene: 22. The CDR3 length is 18 residues. Germline CDR1 MNHEY, CDR2 SVGEGT. The CDR3: CASSYWAWGQNAGTEAFF. The CDR3 DNA is TGTGCCAGCTCTTATTGGGCTTGGGGACAGAACGCGGGCACTGAAGCTTTCTTT.

The V and J genes are TRBV24-1 and TRBJ2-5, with D possibly called TRBD1 or TRBD2 (5 bases each). Deletions cut 7 bases from V and 2 bases from J, with 13 bases between. The germline CDR1 and CDR2 sequences are KGHDR and SFDVKD. The CDR3 has 14 residues. The CDR3 spells CATSSPGPQETQYF. The DNA of the CDR3 is TGTGCCACCAGCAGTCCGGGACCACAAGAGACCCAGTACTTC.

The gene calls are TRBV7-2 and TRBJ2-4, with 7 bases identical to TRBD2. Per the germline V gene, CDR1 is SGHTA and CDR2 is FQGNSA. Losses at the gene ends were 5 bases for V and 0 bases for J; bases not matched to a gene: 7. The CDR3 contains 16 residues. The CDR3 loop is CASSTWTRLAKNIQYF. CDR3 coding DNA: TGTGCCAGCAGCACTTGGACTAGGCTAGCCAAAAACATTCAGTACTTC.

This clonotype was counted many times. The rearrangement uses TRBV11-2 and TRBJ2-7; D is uncertain. V was pared by 3 bases and J by 0 bases, with 9 bases between. The CDR3 consists of 14 residues. The germline CDR1 and CDR2 sequences are SGHAT and FQNNGV. The CDR3, as DNA: TGTGCCAGCAGCTTCCCTCCCGGCTCCTACGAGCAGTACTTC. Encoded protein: CASSFPPGSYEQYF. The full variable domain, completed using reference TRBV11-2 and TRBJ2-7, is EAGVAQSPRYKIIEKRQSVAFWCNPISGHATLYWYQQILGQGPKLLIQFQNNGVVDDSQLPKDRFSAERLKGVDSTLKIQPAKLEDSAVYLCASSFPPGSYEQYFGPGTRLTVT.

This clonotype was found many times. The CDR3 nucleotides are TGTGCCATAAGGAGGGCTAACTATGGCTACACCTTC. As protein: CAIRRANYGYTF. The J gene is TRBJ1-2, the V gene TRBV6-5; D remains ambiguous. The V end was cut by 10 bases, the J end by 0 bases, with 9 bases between. This CDR3 region has 12 residues. The germline V gene encodes CDR1 MNHEY and CDR2 SVGAGI.

This clonotype appeared many times. The chain recombines TRBV27 with TRBJ2-7; the match to TRBD2 covers 11 bases. The CDR3 is 18 amino acids. The V and J ends lost 5 bases and 0 bases, in that order; junction bases with no gene match: 12. The germline gives CDR1 MNHEY, CDR2 SMNVEV (reference sequence). The CDR3 loop is CASSPSTPTSGGSYEQYF. DNA of the CDR3: TGTGCCAGCAGTCCATCCACACCTACTAGCGGGGGCTCCTACGAGCAGTACTTC.

This clonotype was recorded many times. The chain employs TRBV11-1 and TRBJ2-7; D may be TRBD1 (5 bases). CDR1 and CDR2 from the germline V gene are SGHAT and FQDESV (reference sequence). This CDR3 spans 17 amino acids. V shed 3 bases and J shed 2 bases, with 20 bases lying between them. The CDR3 loop is CASSFHTAQDIPYEQYF. CDR3 in DNA: TGTGCCAGCAGCTTCCACACCGCTCAGGACATACCCTACGAGCAGTACTTC.

This clonotype showed up many times. The chain couples TRBV6-5 to TRBJ2-4; 9 nucleotides align to TRBD2. The CDR3 runs 14 residues. Germline assignment: CDR1 MNHEY and CDR2 SVGAGI. The V and J ends lost 6 bases and 6 bases, in that order; junction bases with no gene match: 6. The CDR3 loop reads CASRGSGRINIQYF. CDR3 bases: TGTGCCAGCAGGGGTAGCGGGAGAATAAACATTCAGTACTTC.

This chain joins TRBV30 and TRBJ2-5, with D perhaps matching TRBD1 (5 bases). Germline assignment: CDR1 GTSNPN and CDR2 SVGIG (reference sequence). CDR3 length equals 13 residues. The V end lost 3 bases, the J end lost 5 bases, and 13 bases lay between the germline ends. This chain's CDR3 is CAWRPQGAETQYF. CDR3 sequence (DNA): TGTGCCTGGAGACCCCAGGGCGCGGAGACCCAGTACTTC.

This clonotype occurred a few times. The rearrangement links TRBV25-1 to TRBJ1-3, with TRBD1 identical over 11 bases. There are 18 residues in the CDR3. V was pared by 3 bases and J by 4 bases, with 11 bases of the junction left unmatched. CDR1 and CDR2 (germline): MGHDK, SYGVNS. The CDR3 DNA reads TGTGCCAGCAGTGAGAACCGAGGACAGGGGGCGACGGGAAACACCATATATTTT. This gives the protein CASSENRGQGATGNTIYF. Using reference TRBV25-1 and TRBJ1-3 for the parts outside the CDR3, the full variable domain is EADIYQTPRYLVIGTGKKITLECSQTMGHDKMYWYQQDPGMELHLIHYSYGVNSTEKGDLSSESTVSRIRTEHFPLTLESARPSHTSQYLCASSENRGQGATGNTIYFGEGSWLTVV.

This clonotype has a count of ten or more. The chain joins TRBV27 to TRBJ2-7; D gene ambiguous. Germline V gene sequence: CDR1 MNHEY, CDR2 SMNVEV (reference sequence). The length of the CDR3 is 12 residues. V was pared by 5 bases and J by 2 bases, with 7 bases between. The CDR3 DNA reads as TGTGCCAGCAGTACATTCCCCTACGAGCAGTACTTC. It is translated as CASSTFPYEQYF.

This clonotype was observed many times. The chain links TRBV15 to TRBJ1-1; no definite D call. The germline gives CDR1 LNHNV, CDR2 YYDKDF (reference sequence). The CDR3 is 15 amino acids. The germline V and J ends were trimmed by 0 bases and 5 bases, with 13 bases remaining between them. CDR3 loop: CATSRDRTVGTEAFF. Written as DNA, the CDR3 is TGTGCCACCAGCAGAGATCGTACCGTTGGGACTGAAGCTTTCTTT.